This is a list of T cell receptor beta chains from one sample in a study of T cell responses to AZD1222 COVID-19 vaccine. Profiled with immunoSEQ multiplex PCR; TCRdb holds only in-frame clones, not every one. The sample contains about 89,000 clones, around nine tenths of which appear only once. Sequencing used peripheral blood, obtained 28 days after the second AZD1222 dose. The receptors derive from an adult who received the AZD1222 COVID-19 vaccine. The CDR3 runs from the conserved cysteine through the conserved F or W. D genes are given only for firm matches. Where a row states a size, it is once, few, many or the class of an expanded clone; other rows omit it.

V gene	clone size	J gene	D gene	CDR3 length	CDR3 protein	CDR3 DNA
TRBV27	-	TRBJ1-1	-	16	CASSLIRVPFLSEAFF	TGTGCCAGCAGTTTAATCAGGGTTCCTTTCCTCTCTGAAGCTTTCTTT
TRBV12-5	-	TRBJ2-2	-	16	CASGLFLGENTGELFF	TGTGCTAGTGGTTTGTTTTTAGGGGAAAACACCGGGGAGCTGTTTTTT
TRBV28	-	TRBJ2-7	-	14	CASRGTHRTYEQYF	TGTGCCAGCAGAGGGACCCATAGAACCTACGAGCAGTACTTC
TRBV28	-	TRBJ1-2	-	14	CASNSHSRWYGYTF	TGTGCCAGCAACAGTCACTCAAGGTGGTATGGCTACACCTTC
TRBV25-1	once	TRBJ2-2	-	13	CASTRQAAGELFF	TGTGCCAGCACCAGACAGGCGGCCGGGGAGCTGTTTTTT
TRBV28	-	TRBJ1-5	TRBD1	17	CASSSVWTGHSNQPQHF	TGTGCCAGCAGTTCCGTATGGACAGGGCATAGCAATCAGCCCCAGCATTTT
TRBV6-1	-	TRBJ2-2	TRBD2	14	CASSELADTGELFF	TGTGCCAGCAGTGAACTAGCGGACACCGGGGAGCTGTTTTTT
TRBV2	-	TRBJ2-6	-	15	CASSEGARGANVLTF	TGTGCCAGCAGTGAGGGGGCGCGTGGGGCCAACGTCCTGACTTTC
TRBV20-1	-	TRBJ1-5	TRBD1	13	CSASTGVHQPQHF	TGCAGTGCTAGTACAGGGGTTCATCAGCCCCAGCATTTT
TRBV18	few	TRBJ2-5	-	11	CASSLQETQYF	TGTGCCAGCTCACTCCAAGAGACCCAGTACTTC
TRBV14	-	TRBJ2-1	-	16	CASSHPGSPSYNEQFF	TGTGCCAGCAGCCACCCAGGGTCCCCCTCCTACAATGAGCAGTTCTTC
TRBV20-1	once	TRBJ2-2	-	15	CSASIGGRGTGELFF	TGCAGTGCTAGTATTGGGGGGCGCGGCACCGGGGAGCTGTTTTTT
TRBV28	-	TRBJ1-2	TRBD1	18	CASSLPGQGAGWGYGYTF	TGTGCCAGCAGTCTGCCGGGACAGGGGGCCGGATGGGGGTATGGCTACACCTTC
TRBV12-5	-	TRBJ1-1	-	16	CASGFLSAVGHREAFF	TGTGCTAGTGGTTTTCTATCCGCAGTGGGACATCGTGAAGCTTTCTTT
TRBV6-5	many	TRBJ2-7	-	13	CASSRAGNYEQYF	TGTGCCAGCAGTAGAGCAGGCAACTACGAGCAGTACTTC
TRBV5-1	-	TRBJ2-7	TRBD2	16	CASSLGVAGGSYEQYF	TGCGCCAGCAGCTTGGGAGTAGCGGGGGGATCCTACGAGCAGTACTTC
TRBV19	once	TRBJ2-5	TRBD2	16	CASSRGTSGPQETQYF	TGTGCCAGTAGTCGCGGGACTAGCGGGCCCCAAGAGACCCAGTACTTC
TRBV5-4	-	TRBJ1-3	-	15	CASSFWDGAGNTIYF	TGTGCCAGCAGCTTCTGGGACGGCGCTGGAAACACCATATATTTT
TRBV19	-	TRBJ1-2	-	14	CASSINRGDYGYTF	TGTGCCAGTAGTATAAACAGAGGCGACTATGGCTACACCTTC
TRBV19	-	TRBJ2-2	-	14	CASTATPNTGELFF	TGTGCCAGTACCGCGACACCGAACACCGGGGAGCTGTTTTTT
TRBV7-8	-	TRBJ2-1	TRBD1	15	CASSLRTGIYNEQFF	TGTGCCAGCAGCTTACGGACAGGTATCTACAATGAGCAGTTCTTC
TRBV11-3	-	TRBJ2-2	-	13	CASSLVTGGELFF	TGTGCCAGCAGCTTAGTCACTGGCGGGGAGCTGTTTTTT
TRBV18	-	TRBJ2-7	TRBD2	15	CASSPELAVSYEQYF	TGTGCCAGCTCACCAGAGCTAGCGGTCTCCTACGAGCAGTACTTC
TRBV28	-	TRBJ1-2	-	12	CASSLQGSGYTF	TGTGCCAGCAGTTTACAGGGTAGCGGCTACACCTTC
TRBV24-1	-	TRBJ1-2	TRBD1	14	CATSDAGQYYGYTF	TGTGCCACCAGTGATGCGGGACAGTACTATGGCTACACCTTC
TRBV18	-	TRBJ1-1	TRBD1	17	CASSPGTGVNLNTEAFF	TGTGCCAGCTCACCCGGGACAGGGGTCAACTTGAACACTGAAGCTTTCTTT